These 23 T cell receptor beta chains originate from one sample sequenced in a study of OX40 agonist ivuxolimab in advanced cancers. Using immunoSEQ multiplex PCR, the repertoire was profiled, and TCRdb retains in-frame clones only, with some absent. This sample yields tens of thousands of clones, of which 89% are seen a single time; about 16% belongs to the top ten. The sequencing used CD4+ or CD8+ T cells sorted from blood, collected in a trial of the OX40 agonist ivuxolimab. The source of these receptors is an adult with an advanced solid tumor such as melanoma, head and neck, liver or kidney cancer.

This chain uses TRBV27 with TRBJ1-2, with D possibly matching TRBD1 (5 bases). The germline V and J ends were trimmed by 6 bases and 3 bases, with 11 bases remaining between them. The CDR3 extends over 13 amino acids. Germline loops: CDR1 MNHEY, CDR2 SMNVEV (reference sequence). The CDR3 coding sequence is TGTGCCAGCAGGGGGGGGACCTACTATGGCTACACCTTC. Its translation is CASRGGTYYGYTF.

The gene calls are TRBV6-1 and TRBJ2-7; D unresolved. The V end lost 8 bases, the J end lost 0 bases, and 8 bases lay between the germline ends. The CDR3 is 12 residues long. Germline-derived CDR1 and CDR2 are MNHNS and SASEGT. Here the CDR3 reads CASQYSSYEQYF. The CDR3 DNA sequence: TGTGCCAGCCAATACAGCTCCTACGAGCAGTACTTC.

The chain is built from TRBV4-1 and TRBJ2-4, with TRBD1 as a possible D gene (5 bases). The CDR3 runs to 11 residues. The V gene's germline CDR1 is MGHRA and CDR2 YSYEKL. V was pared by 1 base and J by 14 bases, with 9 bases between. The chain's CDR3 is CASSQGPGKYF. The CDR3 DNA reads as TGCGCCAGCAGCCAAGGGCCAGGGAAGTACTTC.

CDR3 sequence: CASSSWGLGGDGYTF. CDR3 DNA: TGTGCCAGCAGTTCGTGGGGATTGGGTGGAGATGGCTACACCTTC. The chain links TRBV27 to TRBJ1-2; D not resolved. Deletions cut 4 bases from V and 6 bases from J, with 18 bases between. CDR3 length: 15 residues. Germline CDR1 reads MNHEY; CDR2 reads SMNVEV (reference sequence).

This clone was observed a single time. The CDR3 bases are TGTGCCAGTGGACCTGGCACTGAAGCTTTCTTT. This encodes CASGPGTEAFF. The V call is TRBV7-9, the J call TRBJ1-1, with D uncertain. This CDR3 is 11 amino acids long. With 9 bases removed from V and 4 bases from J, the gap between germline ends came to 9 bases. Germline CDR1 SEHNR, CDR2 FQNEAQ (reference sequence).

The rearrangement links TRBV19 to TRBJ1-4, with D maybe TRBD1 (5 bases). Per the germline V gene, CDR1 is LNHDA and CDR2 is SQIVND (reference sequence). The CDR3 loop spans 18 amino acids. Trimming took off 3 bases at V and 0 bases at J, with 17 bases between the two ends. The CDR3 DNA follows: TGTGCCAGTAGTATTTTCATCGCCACAGGTTCAACTAATGAAAAACTGTTTTTT. Its protein product is CASSIFIATGSTNEKLFF.

The chain combines TRBV4-2 with TRBJ2-7; possible D gene TRBD1, 6 bases. CDR1 and CDR2 from the germline V gene are LGHNA and YNFKEQ. Trimming removed 3 bases at V and 3 bases at J, with 18 bases between. The CDR3 contains 16 residues. Here the CDR3 reads CASSQFRDNDHYEQYF. The CDR3 nucleotides read TGTGCCAGCAGCCAGTTCCGGGACAACGATCACTACGAGCAGTACTTC.

The V call is TRBV9, the J call TRBJ2-5, with D perhaps TRBD1 (6 bases). The J call may not be correct, given that the DNA end is closer to TRBJ2-7. The CDR3 is 14 amino acids. Germline values: CDR1 SGDLS, CDR2 YYNGEE. The CDR3 spells CASSVTGSSYEQYF. The CDR3 bases are TGTGCCAGCAGCGTCACAGGGTCCTCCTACGAGCAGTACTTC.

Only one count was recorded for this clone. This chain connects TRBV10-1 to TRBJ2-1; 9 bases agree with TRBD1. This CDR3 comprises 14 residues. The V segment lost 5 bases and the J segment 8 bases; nucleotides outside the gene matches: 7. The germline CDR1 and CDR2 sequences are WNHNN and SYGVQD (reference sequence). In DNA, the CDR3 is TGCGCCAGCAGTCCCCTACGGACAGGGGATGAGCAGTTCTTC. It yields the protein CASSPLRTGDEQFF.

V is TRBV15 and J is TRBJ1-2; D call uncertain. CDR3 length: 15 residues. Germline V gene sequence: CDR1 LNHNV, CDR2 YYDKDF (reference sequence). V lost 5 bases to trimming and J lost 9 bases, with 22 bases between them. CDR3 residues: CATSAQPDMEYRYTF. The DNA of the CDR3 is TGTGCCACCAGCGCCCAACCGGATATGGAGTATCGCTACACCTTC.

The chain uses TRBV4-1 and TRBJ2-7, with 12 positions matching TRBD2. CDR3 length: 14 amino acids. Trimming cost V 5 bases and J 7 bases; bases outside gene matches: 6. Germline CDR1 is MGHRA and CDR2 is YSYEKL. The CDR3 bases are TGCGCCAGCAGCACCCGACTAGCGGGGGATGAGCAGTACTTC. Amino acid sequence: CASSTRLAGDEQYF.

The chain joins TRBV9 to TRBJ2-3; D ambiguous. V was trimmed by 3 bases and J by 1 base, leaving 3 bases between them. Germline V gene lookup returns CDR1 SGDLS and CDR2 YYNGEE. This CDR3 has 12 amino acids. In nucleotides, the CDR3 is TGTGCCAGCAGCGCCGGCACAGATACGCAGTATTTT. It codes for CASSAGTDTQYF. Looking up the rest from reference TRBV9 and TRBJ2-3 gives the full variable domain: DSGVTQTPKHLITATGQRVTLRCSPRSGDLSVYWYQQSLDQGLQFLIQYYNGEERAKGNILERFSAQQFPDLHSELNLSSLELGDSALYFCASSAGTDTQYFGPGTRLTVL.

The chain couples TRBV27 to TRBJ2-1; perhaps TRBD2 as D (5 bases). The V gene's germline CDR1 is MNHEY and CDR2 SMNVEV (reference sequence). Trimming left V 7 bases short and J 1 base short, with 11 bases between. This CDR3 contains 14 residues. CDR3 amino acids: CASTGSRSYNEQFF. CDR3 DNA sequence: TGTGCCAGCACGGGGTCCAGGTCCTACAATGAGCAGTTCTTC.

This clone was picked up one time. The chain is built from TRBV4-1 and TRBJ2-7; no reliable D call. This CDR3 is 15 amino acids long. The germline V gene encodes CDR1 MGHRA and CDR2 YSYEKL. The V end lost 0 bases, the J end lost 3 bases, and 12 bases lay between the germline ends. CDR3 loop: CASSQDKKGNYEQYF. As DNA, the CDR3 is TGCGCCAGCAGCCAAGATAAGAAGGGAAACTACGAGCAGTACTTC.

The chain is built from TRBV19 and TRBJ1-2; D might be TRBD1 (6 bases). Trimming pared 3 bases from V and 4 bases from J, leaving 9 bases between. Germline V gene sequence: CDR1 LNHDA, CDR2 SQIVND (reference sequence). The CDR3 has 13 residues. Here the CDR3 DNA reads TGTGCCAGTAGTATGAGGGGGGCCTATGGCTACACCTTC. Translating gives CASSMRGAYGYTF.

The gene calls are TRBV5-1 and TRBJ2-5; D ambiguous. Germline CDR1 is SGHRS and CDR2 is YFSETQ. This CDR3 is built from 14 residues. Trimming stripped 0 bases from V and 2 bases from J, with 8 bases between. This chain's CDR3 is CASSLVAEQETQYF. DNA of the CDR3: TGCGCCAGCAGCTTGGTCGCAGAACAAGAGACCCAGTACTTC.

J is TRBJ2-7 and V is TRBV13; D may be TRBD2 (5 bases). The CDR3 spans 13 residues. Between the trimmed V and J ends, which lost 5 bases and 2 bases, there was a span of 10 bases. The germline CDR1 and CDR2 sequences are PRHDT and FYEKMQ (reference sequence). This CDR3 is CASSPGSAYEQYF. The CDR3 coding sequence is TGTGCCAGCAGCCCGGGGTCAGCCTACGAGCAGTACTTC.

V gene TRBV27 combines with J gene TRBJ1-1, with D possibly matching TRBD1 (5 bases). Trimming pared 4 bases from V and 3 bases from J, leaving 15 bases between. In germline, CDR1 is MNHEY, CDR2 SMNVEV (reference sequence). This CDR3 comprises 15 residues. This CDR3 is CASSSLGRVDTEAFF. CDR3 in DNA: TGTGCCAGCAGTTCCCTCGGCAGGGTGGACACTGAAGCTTTCTTT.

CDR3 nucleotide sequence: TGTGCCAGCAGCGGTCCATTGGGAGGTGAGCAGTTCTTC. Translated: CASSGPLGGEQFF. The rearrangement uses TRBV7-9 and TRBJ2-1; D is possibly TRBD2 (6 bases). The CDR3 sequence is 13 residues long. Germline CDR1 SEHNR, CDR2 FQNEAQ (reference sequence). Trimming took 5 bases from V and 9 from J, leaving 14 bases between them.

The V gene is TRBV27, the J gene TRBJ1-1; possibly TRBD1 for D (6 bases). Trimming took 6 bases from V and 2 from J, leaving 10 bases between them. CDR3 length: 13 residues. Germline V CDR1 and CDR2: MNHEY, SMNVEV (reference sequence). DNA of the CDR3: TGTGCCAGCAGGATGGGGGGCAACACTGAAGCTTTCTTT. As protein: CASRMGGNTEAFF.

This rearrangement joins TRBV6-5 to TRBJ2-1, with 8 bases aligning to TRBD2. Trimming took 0 bases from V and 7 from J; bases not matched to a gene: 8. This CDR3 contains 16 residues. CDR1 is MNHEY, CDR2 SVGAGI, per germline. The CDR3 sequence is CASSYSPGLVGNEQFF. DNA of the CDR3: TGTGCCAGCAGTTACTCCCCGGGACTAGTAGGTAATGAGCAGTTCTTC.

J is TRBJ1-6 and V is TRBV6-1; TRBD1 might be the D (6 bases). V was shortened by 5 bases and J by 10 bases, with 12 bases between the two germline ends. The CDR3 is 13 residues long. CDR1 and CDR2 (germline): MNHNS, SASEGT. The CDR3 sequence is CASSLTGWSPLHF. As DNA, the CDR3 is TGTGCCAGCAGTCTTACAGGGTGGTCACCCCTCCACTTT.

The rearrangement uses TRBV2 and TRBJ2-7; the match to TRBD2 covers 8 bases. The length of the CDR3 is 16 residues. Looked up from germline, CDR1 is SNHLY and CDR2 is FYNNEI. V trimming: 3 bases; J trimming: 4 bases; junction bases outside the gene matches: 11. CDR3 sequence reads: CASSEGLGTQVYEQYF. The CDR3 DNA reads TGTGCCAGCAGTGAGGGACTAGGTACTCAGGTTTACGAGCAGTACTTC.